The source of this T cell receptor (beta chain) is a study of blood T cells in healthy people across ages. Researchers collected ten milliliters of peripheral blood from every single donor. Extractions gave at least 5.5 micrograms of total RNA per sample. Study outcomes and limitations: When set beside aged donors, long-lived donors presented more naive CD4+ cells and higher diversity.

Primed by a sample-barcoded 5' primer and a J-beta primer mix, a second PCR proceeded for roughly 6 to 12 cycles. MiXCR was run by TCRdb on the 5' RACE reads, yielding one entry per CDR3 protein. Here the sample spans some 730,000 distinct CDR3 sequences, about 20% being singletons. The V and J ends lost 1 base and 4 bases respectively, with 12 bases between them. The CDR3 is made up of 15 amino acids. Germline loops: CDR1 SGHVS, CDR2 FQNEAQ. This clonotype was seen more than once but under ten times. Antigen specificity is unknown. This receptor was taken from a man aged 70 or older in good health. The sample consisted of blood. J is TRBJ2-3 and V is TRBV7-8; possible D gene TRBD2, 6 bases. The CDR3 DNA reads TGTGCCAGCAGCTTAGAACGACTAGGCGCAGATACGCAGTATTTT. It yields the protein CASSLERLGADTQYF.